This T cell receptor beta chain was sequenced during a study of blood T cell repertoires in COVID-19. This table comes from immunoSEQ multiplex PCR, and its TCRdb copy is limited to in-frame clones, with some not included. This table has nearly 350,000 clones, roughly 90% appearing once. Study members were between roughly 18 and 100 years old and lived in about two dozen US regions. The CDR3 contains 15 residues. Unmatched junction bases numbered 3, after V lost 5 bases and J lost 1 base. CDR1 and CDR2 from the germline V gene are MGHDK and SYGVNS. Material: PBMCs or T cells enriched from blood (not recorded which). The chain joins TRBV25-1 to TRBJ2-1; TRBD2 matches 9 bases. The receptor's source is a woman aged 25 to 45 who had recovered from COVID-19. CDR3 nucleotide sequence: TGTGCCAGCAGTCGAGCGGGGGGTTCCTACAATGAGCAGTTCTTC. Protein product: CASSRAGGSYNEQFF.